A single sample is the source of the 4 T cell receptor beta chains below, sequenced in a study of blood T cell repertoires in COVID-19. Sequencing was performed with immunoSEQ multiplex PCR; in TCRdb, only in-frame clones are kept and a portion is missing. The sample holds approximately 340,000 clones; 90% to 95% are singletons and the top ten take 0.8% to 0.9%. The specimen sequenced was PBMCs or T cells enriched from blood (not recorded which). The receptors derive from a woman aged 40 to 55 who had been exposed to COVID-19.

This chain links TRBV10-1 with TRBJ1-2; possibly TRBD1 for D (6 bases). Germline V gives CDR1 WNHNN, CDR2 SYGVQD (reference sequence). Deletions cut 6 bases from V and 4 bases from J, with 15 bases between. This CDR3 has 14 residues. CDR3 sequence reads: CASSPTGSTYGYTF. Written as DNA, the CDR3 is TGCGCCAGCAGCCCGACAGGAAGTACCTATGGCTACACCTTC.

This clone was observed a few times. The chain has TRBV7-2 and TRBJ2-1, with 11 bases that match TRBD2. The J segment lost 7 bases and the V segment lost 2 bases, leaving 7 bases of the junction unmatched. From germline, CDR1 is SGHTA and CDR2 FQGNSA. This CDR3 has 16 amino acids. CDR3 amino acids: CASSLSPSGGKNEQFF. The CDR3 bases are TGTGCCAGCAGCTTATCCCCTAGCGGGGGGAAAAATGAGCAGTTCTTC.

The count of this clone is one. This chain connects TRBV30 to TRBJ2-1; D is perhaps TRBD2 (5 bases). The CDR3 consists of 15 residues. Between the trimmed V and J ends, which lost 5 bases and 0 bases, there was a span of 14 bases. Germline CDR1 is GTSNPN and CDR2 is SVGIG (reference sequence). In DNA form, the CDR3 reads TGTGCCTGGGCTACGGACTCCAGCTCCTACAATGAGCAGTTCTTC. This gives the protein CAWATDSSSYNEQFF.

V gene TRBV7-8 combines with J gene TRBJ1-5; tentative D call: TRBD1 (6 bases). This CDR3 has 15 amino acids. CDR1 and CDR2 from the germline V gene are SGHVS and FQNEAQ. Trimming took off 0 bases at V and 5 bases at J, with 11 bases between the two ends. CDR3: CASSLAGGRDQPQHF. The CDR3, as DNA: TGTGCCAGCAGCTTAGCAGGGGGAAGGGATCAGCCCCAGCATTTT.